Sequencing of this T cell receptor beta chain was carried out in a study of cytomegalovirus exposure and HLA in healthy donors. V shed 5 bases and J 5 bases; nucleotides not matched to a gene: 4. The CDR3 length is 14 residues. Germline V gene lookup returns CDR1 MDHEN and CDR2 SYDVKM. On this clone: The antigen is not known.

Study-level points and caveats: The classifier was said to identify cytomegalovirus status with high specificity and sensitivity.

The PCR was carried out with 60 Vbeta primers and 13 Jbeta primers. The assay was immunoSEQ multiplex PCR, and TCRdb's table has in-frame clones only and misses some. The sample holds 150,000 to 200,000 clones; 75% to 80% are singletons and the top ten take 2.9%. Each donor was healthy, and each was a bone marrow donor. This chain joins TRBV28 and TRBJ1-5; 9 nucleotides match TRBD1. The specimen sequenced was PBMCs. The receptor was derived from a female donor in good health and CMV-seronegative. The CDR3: CASSHGTGYQPQHF. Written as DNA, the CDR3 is TGTGCCAGCAGTCACGGGACAGGGTATCAGCCCCAGCATTTT. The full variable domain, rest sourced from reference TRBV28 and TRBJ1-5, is DVKVTQSSRYLVKRTGEKVFLECVQDMDHENMFWYRQDPGLGLRLIYFSYDVKMKEKGDIPEGYSVSREKKERFSLILESASTNQTSMYLCASSHGTGYQPQHFGDGTRLSIL.